This paragraph reports one T cell receptor (beta chain). Method: immunoSEQ multiplex PCR; TCRdb's copy keeps in-frame clones and lacks some. The data contain 130,000 to 150,000 clones, approximately 85% of them singletons. J lost 8 bases, V lost 4 bases, and 3 bases had no gene match. The CDR3 is made up of 14 amino acids. The germline CDR1 and CDR2 sequences are SGHVS and FNYEAQ. The data stem from a study of blood T cell repertoires in COVID-19. The material sequenced was peripheral blood. The origin of this receptor is a woman in her sixties with COVID-19, enrolled during active disease. The rearrangement uses TRBV7-6 and TRBJ1-4; 11 bases map to TRBD1. CDR3: CASSSGQGDEKLFF. The CDR3 DNA sequence: TGTGCCAGCAGCTCGGGACAGGGGGACGAAAAACTGTTTTTT.